The 8 T cell receptor beta chains reported below all come from one sample, sequenced in a study of blood T cell repertoires in COVID-19. Sequenced by immunoSEQ multiplex PCR; TCRdb stores in-frame clones only, minus some. The table has about 120,000 clones, 84% seen once. Sample: PBMCs or T cells enriched from blood (not recorded which). Receptors originate from a woman aged 25 to 45 who had recovered from COVID-19.

J is TRBJ2-1 and V is TRBV19, with 14 positions matching TRBD2. CDR1 is LNHDA, CDR2 SQIVND, per germline (reference sequence). V was clipped by 2 bases and J by 7 bases; unmatched bases: 4. This CDR3 has 16 amino acids. CDR3 sequence (DNA): TGTGCCAGTAGTATAACCCGGACTAGCGGGGGGAATGAGCAGTTCTTC. Amino acids: CASSITRTSGGNEQFF. Complete variable domain (other parts from reference TRBV19 and TRBJ2-1): DGGITQSPKYLFRKEGQNVTLSCEQNLNHDAMYWYRQDPGQGLRLIYYSQIVNDFQKGDIAEGYSVSREKKESFPLTVTSAQKNPTAFYLCASSITRTSGGNEQFFGPGTRLTVL.

The chain is built from TRBV19 and TRBJ1-4, with 8 bases lining up with TRBD1. The CDR3 is 14 residues long. V lost 3 bases to trimming and J lost 7 bases; unmatched junction nucleotides: 4. Germline loops: CDR1 LNHDA, CDR2 SQIVND (reference sequence). CDR3 region: CASSIQGASEKLFF. The CDR3 nucleotides are TGTGCCAGTAGTATCCAGGGGGCGAGTGAAAAACTGTTTTTT.

The chain recombines TRBV30 with TRBJ1-6, with 8 positions matching TRBD1. The germline V gene encodes CDR1 GTSNPN and CDR2 SVGIG (reference sequence). Trimming removed 2 bases from V and 10 bases from J; junction bases left unmatched: 10. The CDR3 covers 15 residues. CDR3: CAWSRLRGQESPLHF. CDR3 nucleotide sequence: TGTGCCTGGAGTCGACTCAGGGGGCAGGAATCACCCCTCCACTTT.

This clone was seen a single time. The gene calls are TRBV30 and TRBJ1-1, with 10 bases lining up with TRBD1. The CDR3 has 12 amino acids. J was trimmed by 9 bases and V by 3 bases; bases with no gene match: 4. Germline-derived CDR1 and CDR2 are GTSNPN and SVGIG (reference sequence). This chain's CDR3 is CAWRPGQGKAFF. CDR3 sequence (DNA): TGTGCCTGGAGACCGGGACAGGGGAAAGCTTTCTTT.

V and J are TRBV23-1 and TRBJ2-5; TRBD2 aligns across 11 bases. TRBV23-1 is flagged as an ORF with uncertain function. V gave up 3 bases and J gave up 3 bases; unmatched junction bases: 6. This CDR3 region has 16 residues. CDR3 residues: CASSHPNSGREETQYF. The CDR3 DNA sequence: TGCGCCAGCAGTCATCCCAATAGCGGGAGGGAAGAGACCCAGTACTTC.

V is TRBV28 and J is TRBJ1-1; 7 bases are a match to TRBD1. Germline CDR1 is MDHEN and CDR2 is SYDVKM. CDR3 length: 15 residues. The junction had 9 bases not matched to a gene; V was cut back by 5 bases and J by 3 bases. CDR3 bases: TGTGCCAGCAGTCCTGGGACAGCGAGGGACACTGAAGCTTTCTTT. Translation: CASSPGTARDTEAFF.

The CDR3 sequence: CASSRGLEGTEAFF. In DNA form, the CDR3 reads TGTGCCAGCAGCCGCGGACTAGAAGGGACTGAAGCTTTCTTT. The rearrangement uses TRBV7-9 and TRBJ1-1; no clear D gene. Trimming stripped 5 bases from V and 5 bases from J, with 15 bases between. Germline CDR1 is SEHNR and CDR2 is FQNEAQ (reference sequence). The CDR3 is 14 residues long.

The chain links TRBV28 to TRBJ2-7; tentatively, D is TRBD1 (7 bases). The germline V and J ends were trimmed by 8 bases and 9 bases, with 14 bases remaining between them. The CDR3 contains 11 residues. Germline V lookup: CDR1 MDHEN, CDR2 SYDVKM. DNA for the CDR3: TGTGCCAGCCAGGGGGGCTGGGGGCAGTACTTC. Protein sequence: CASQGGWGQYF.